The clone carrying this T cell receptor (beta chain) was observed a handful of times. This entry belongs to a study of T-cell memory formation after mild COVID-19. The CDR3 runs 9 residues. Germline CDR1 SGHTA, CDR2 FQGNSA. The V and J ends lost 7 bases and 7 bases respectively, with 2 bases between them. Barcoded TCR alpha and TCR beta cDNA libraries with UMIs came from 5'RACE using constant-segment primers. TCRdb fed the 5' RACE reads into MiXCR, producing one record per CDR3 protein. In the table there are fewer than 250,000 distinct CDR3 sequences, about 10% of which are singletons. The receptor comes from a man aged 18 to 35 who had mild COVID-19 (a few samples of this study predate the infection). Cell type and time point are not known. The V and J genes are TRBV7-2 and TRBJ2-1, with unresolved D. Material: PBMCs or a T cell subset sorted from them (not recorded which). In nucleotides, the CDR3 is TGTGCCAGCAAGAATGAGCAGTTCTTC. This encodes CASKNEQFF.